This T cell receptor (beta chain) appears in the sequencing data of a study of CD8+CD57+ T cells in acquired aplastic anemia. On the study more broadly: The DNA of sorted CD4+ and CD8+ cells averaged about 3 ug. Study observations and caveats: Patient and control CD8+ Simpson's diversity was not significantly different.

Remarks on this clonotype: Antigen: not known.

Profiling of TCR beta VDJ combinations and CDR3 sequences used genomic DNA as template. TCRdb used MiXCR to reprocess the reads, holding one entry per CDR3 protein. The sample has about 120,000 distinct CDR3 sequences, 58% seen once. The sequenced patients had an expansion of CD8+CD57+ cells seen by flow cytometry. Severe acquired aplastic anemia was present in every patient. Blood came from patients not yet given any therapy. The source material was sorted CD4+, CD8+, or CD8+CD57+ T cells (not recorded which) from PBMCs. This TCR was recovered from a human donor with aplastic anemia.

The CDR3: CATSSTGEAYSNQPQHF. CDR3 DNA: TGTGCCACCAGCAGCACAGGGGAAGCATATAGCAATCAGCCCCAGCATTTT. The rearrangement uses TRBV15 and TRBJ1-5, with TRBD1 matching over 7 bases. CDR3 length: 17 amino acids. Germline CDR1 reads LNHNV; CDR2 reads YYDKDF (reference sequence). The V segment lost 3 bases and the J segment 0 bases; nucleotides outside the gene matches: 8.